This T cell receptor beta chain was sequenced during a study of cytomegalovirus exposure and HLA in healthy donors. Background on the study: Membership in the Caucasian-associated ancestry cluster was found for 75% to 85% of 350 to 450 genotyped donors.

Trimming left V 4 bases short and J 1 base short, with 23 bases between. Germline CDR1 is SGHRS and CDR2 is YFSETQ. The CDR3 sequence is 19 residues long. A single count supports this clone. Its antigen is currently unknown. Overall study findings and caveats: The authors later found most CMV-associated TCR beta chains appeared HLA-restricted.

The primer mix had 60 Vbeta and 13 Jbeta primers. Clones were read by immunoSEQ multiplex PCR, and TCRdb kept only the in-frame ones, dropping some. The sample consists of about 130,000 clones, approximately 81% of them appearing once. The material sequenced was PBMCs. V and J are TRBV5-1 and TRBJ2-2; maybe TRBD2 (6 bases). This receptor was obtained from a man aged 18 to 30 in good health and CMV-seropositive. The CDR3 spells CASSPWGSGRIRNTGELFF. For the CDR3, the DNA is TGCGCCAGCAGCCCTTGGGGTAGCGGAAGAATTCGGAACACCGGGGAGCTGTTTTTT.